The entry below describes one T cell receptor (beta chain). Antigen: not known. Researchers took RNA transcripts and amplified TCR beta CDR3 regions from them. HTBI-primed first-round RT-PCR preceded second-round multiplex PCR. In TCRdb, the multiplex PCR reads were re-called with MiXCR into one record per CDR3 protein. The sample has about 400,000 distinct CDR3 sequences, roughly 18% seen once; the top ten hold roughly 1.5%. J lost 3 bases, V lost 8 bases, and 6 bases had no gene match. There are 13 residues in the CDR3. The data derive from a study of Graves' ophthalmopathy and Graves' hyperthyroidism. Study outcomes and limitations: The model achieved around 67% sensitivity and less than 75% specificity for ophthalmopathy progression.

The source of the PBMCs was less than 12 ml of fresh peripheral blood. The source material was peripheral blood. The chain carries TRBV12-3 or TRBV12-4 and TRBJ2-7; 8 bases agree with TRBD1. The clonotype originates from a woman younger than 30 with Graves' ophthalmopathy. In DNA form, the CDR3 reads TGTGCCAGCGGACAGGGATCCTACTACGAGCAGTACTTC. As protein: CASGQGSYYEQYF.